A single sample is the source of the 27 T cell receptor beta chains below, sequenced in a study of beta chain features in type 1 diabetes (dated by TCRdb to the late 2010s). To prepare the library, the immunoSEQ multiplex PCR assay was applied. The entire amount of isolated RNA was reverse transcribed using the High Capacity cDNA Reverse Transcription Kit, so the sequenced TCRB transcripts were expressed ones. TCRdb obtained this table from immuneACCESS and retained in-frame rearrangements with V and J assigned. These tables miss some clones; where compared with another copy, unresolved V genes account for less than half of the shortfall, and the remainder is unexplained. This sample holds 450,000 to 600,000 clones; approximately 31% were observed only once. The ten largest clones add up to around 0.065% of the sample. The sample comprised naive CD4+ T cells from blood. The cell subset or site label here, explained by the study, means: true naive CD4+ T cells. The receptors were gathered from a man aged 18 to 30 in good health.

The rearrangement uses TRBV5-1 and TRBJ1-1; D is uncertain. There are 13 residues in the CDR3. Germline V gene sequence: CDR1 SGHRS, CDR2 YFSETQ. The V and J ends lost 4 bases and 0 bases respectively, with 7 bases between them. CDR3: CASSPAVNTEAFF. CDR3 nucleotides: TGCGCCAGCAGCCCCGCCGTGAACACTGAAGCTTTCTTT. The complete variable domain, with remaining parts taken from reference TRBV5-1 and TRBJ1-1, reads KAGVTQTPRYLIKTRGQQVTLSCSPISGHRSVSWYQQTPGQGLQFLFEYFSETQRNKGNFPGRFSGRQFSNSRSEMNVSTLELGDSALYLCASSPAVNTEAFFGQGTRLTVV.

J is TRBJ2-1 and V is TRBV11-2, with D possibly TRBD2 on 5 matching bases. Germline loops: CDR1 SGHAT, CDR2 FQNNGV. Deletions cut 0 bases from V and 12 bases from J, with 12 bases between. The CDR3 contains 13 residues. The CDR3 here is CASSLDIREWQFF. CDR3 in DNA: TGTGCCAGCAGCTTAGATATCCGGGAATGGCAGTTCTTC.

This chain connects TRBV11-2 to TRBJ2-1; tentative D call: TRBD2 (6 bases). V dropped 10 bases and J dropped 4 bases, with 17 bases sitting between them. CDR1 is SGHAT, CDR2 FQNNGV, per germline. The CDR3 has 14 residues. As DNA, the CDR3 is TGTGCCACCACAACGGGACTTTCATACAATGAGCAGTTCTTC. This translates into CATTTGLSYNEQFF. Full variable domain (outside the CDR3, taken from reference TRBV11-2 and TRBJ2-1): EAGVAQSPRYKIIEKRQSVAFWCNPISGHATLYWYQQILGQGPKLLIQFQNNGVVDDSQLPKDRFSAERLKGVDSTLKIQPAKLEDSAVYLCATTTGLSYNEQFFGPGTRLTVL.

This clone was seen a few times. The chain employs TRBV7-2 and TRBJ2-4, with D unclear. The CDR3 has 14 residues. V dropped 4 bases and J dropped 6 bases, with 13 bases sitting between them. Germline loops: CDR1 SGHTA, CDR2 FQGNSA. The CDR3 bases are TGTGCCAGCAGCTATAGCCCCCTACTAAACATTCAGTACTTC. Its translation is CASSYSPLLNIQYF. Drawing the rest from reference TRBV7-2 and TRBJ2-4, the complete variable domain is GAGVSQSPSNKVTEKGKDVELRCDPISGHTALYWYRQSLGQGLEFLIYFQGNSAPDKSGLPSDRFSAERTGGSVSTLTIQRTQQEDSAVYLCASSYSPLLNIQYFGAGTRLSVL.

The CDR3 here is CASMSGGGGYTF. The CDR3 region has the DNA TGTGCCAGCATGTCCGGAGGGGGAGGCTACACCTTC. The V call is TRBV2, the J call TRBJ1-2; D might be TRBD1 (6 bases). The V gene lost 7 bases and the J gene lost 8 bases, with 14 bases spanning the gap. The germline gives CDR1 SNHLY, CDR2 FYNNEI. The CDR3 is 12 residues long.

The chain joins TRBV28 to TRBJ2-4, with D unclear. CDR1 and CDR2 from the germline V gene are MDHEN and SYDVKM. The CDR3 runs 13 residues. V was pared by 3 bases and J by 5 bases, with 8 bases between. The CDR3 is CASSLAAQNIQYF. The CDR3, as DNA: TGTGCCAGCAGTTTGGCCGCCCAAAACATTCAGTACTTC.

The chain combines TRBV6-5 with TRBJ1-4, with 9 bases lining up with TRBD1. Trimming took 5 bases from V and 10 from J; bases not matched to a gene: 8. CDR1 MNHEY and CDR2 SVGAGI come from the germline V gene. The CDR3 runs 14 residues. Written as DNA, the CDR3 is TGTGCCAGCAGTCAGGGACAGGGATATGGAAAACTGTTTTTT. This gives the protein CASSQGQGYGKLFF.

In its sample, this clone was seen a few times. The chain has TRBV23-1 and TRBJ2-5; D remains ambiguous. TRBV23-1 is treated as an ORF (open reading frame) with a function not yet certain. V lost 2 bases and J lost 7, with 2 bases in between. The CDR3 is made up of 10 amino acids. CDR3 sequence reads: CASSQTTQYF. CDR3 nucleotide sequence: TGCGCCAGCAGTCAAACGACCCAGTACTTC.

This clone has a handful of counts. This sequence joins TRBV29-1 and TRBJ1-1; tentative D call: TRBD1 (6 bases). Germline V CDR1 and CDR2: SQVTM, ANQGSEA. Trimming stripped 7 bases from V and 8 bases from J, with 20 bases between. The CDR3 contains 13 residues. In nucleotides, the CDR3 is TGCAGCGCCGCGGGGGCTAGGGCTGAGGAAGCTTTCTTT. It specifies CSAAGARAEEAFF.

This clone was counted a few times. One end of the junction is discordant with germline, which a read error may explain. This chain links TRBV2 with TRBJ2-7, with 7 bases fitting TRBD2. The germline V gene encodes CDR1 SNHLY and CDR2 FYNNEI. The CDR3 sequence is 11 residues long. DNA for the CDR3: TGTGCCAGCAGGACACTAGCGCATAAGGACTTC. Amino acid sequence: CASRTLAHKDF.

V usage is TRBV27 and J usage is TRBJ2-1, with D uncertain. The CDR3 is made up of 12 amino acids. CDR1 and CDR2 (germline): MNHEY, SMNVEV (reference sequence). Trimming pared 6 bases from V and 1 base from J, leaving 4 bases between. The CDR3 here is CASSRSYNEQFF. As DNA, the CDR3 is TGTGCCAGCAGCCGTTCCTACAATGAGCAGTTCTTC.

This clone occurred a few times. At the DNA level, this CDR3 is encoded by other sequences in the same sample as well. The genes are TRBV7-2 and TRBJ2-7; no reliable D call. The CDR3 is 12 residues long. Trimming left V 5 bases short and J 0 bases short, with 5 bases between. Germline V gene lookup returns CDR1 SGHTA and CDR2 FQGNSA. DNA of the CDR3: TGTGCCAGCAGCCTTTCCTCCTACGAGCAGTACTTC. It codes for CASSLSSYEQYF.

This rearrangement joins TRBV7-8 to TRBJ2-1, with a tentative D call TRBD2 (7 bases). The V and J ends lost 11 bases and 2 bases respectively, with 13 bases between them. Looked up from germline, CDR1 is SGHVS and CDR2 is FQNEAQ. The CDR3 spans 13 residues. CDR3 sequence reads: CASQGGAYNEQFF. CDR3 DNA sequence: TGTGCCTCCCAAGGGGGGGCCTACAATGAGCAGTTCTTC.

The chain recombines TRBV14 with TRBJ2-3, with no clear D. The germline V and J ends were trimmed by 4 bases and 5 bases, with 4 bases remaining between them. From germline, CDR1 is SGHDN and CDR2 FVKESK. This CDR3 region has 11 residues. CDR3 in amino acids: CASSRQDTQYF. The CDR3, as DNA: TGTGCCAGCAGCCGCCAAGATACGCAGTATTTT.

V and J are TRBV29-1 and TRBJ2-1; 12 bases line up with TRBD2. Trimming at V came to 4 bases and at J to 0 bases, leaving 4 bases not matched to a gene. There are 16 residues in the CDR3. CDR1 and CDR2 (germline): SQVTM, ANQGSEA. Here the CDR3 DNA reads TGCAGCGTTGTAGCGACTAGCGGGAGCTCCTACAATGAGCAGTTCTTC. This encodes CSVVATSGSSYNEQFF.

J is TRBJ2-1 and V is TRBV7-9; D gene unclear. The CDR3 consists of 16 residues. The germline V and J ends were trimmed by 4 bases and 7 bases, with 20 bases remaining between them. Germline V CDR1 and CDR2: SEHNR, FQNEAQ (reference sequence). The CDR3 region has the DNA TGTGCCAGCAGCTCGCGAGTGAGTCCATCTCGAAATGAGCAGTTCTTC. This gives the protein CASSSRVSPSRNEQFF.

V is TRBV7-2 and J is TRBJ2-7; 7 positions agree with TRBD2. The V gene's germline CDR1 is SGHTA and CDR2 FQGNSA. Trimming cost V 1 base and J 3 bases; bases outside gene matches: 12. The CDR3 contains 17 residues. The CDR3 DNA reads TGTGCCAGCAGCTTAGGCCCTCTCCCCGCGGGAGTCTACGAGCAGTACTTC. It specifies CASSLGPLPAGVYEQYF. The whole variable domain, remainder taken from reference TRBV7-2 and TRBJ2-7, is GAGVSQSPSNKVTEKGKDVELRCDPISGHTALYWYRQSLGQGLEFLIYFQGNSAPDKSGLPSDRFSAERTGGSVSTLTIQRTQQEDSAVYLCASSLGPLPAGVYEQYFGPGTRLTVT.

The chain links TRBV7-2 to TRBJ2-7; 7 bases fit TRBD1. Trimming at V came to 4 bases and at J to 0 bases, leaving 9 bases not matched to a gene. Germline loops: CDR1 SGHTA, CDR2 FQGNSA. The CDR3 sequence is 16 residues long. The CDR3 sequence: CASSYRQGPSSYEQYF. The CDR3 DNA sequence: TGTGCCAGCAGCTACCGACAGGGACCTTCCTCCTACGAGCAGTACTTC.

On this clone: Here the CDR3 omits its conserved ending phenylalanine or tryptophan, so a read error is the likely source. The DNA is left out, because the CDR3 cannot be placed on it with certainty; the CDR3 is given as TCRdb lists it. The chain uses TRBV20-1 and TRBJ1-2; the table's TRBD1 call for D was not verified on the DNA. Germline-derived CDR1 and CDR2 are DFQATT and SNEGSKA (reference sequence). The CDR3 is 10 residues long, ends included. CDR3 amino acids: CSARQGARHL.

Written as DNA, the CDR3 is TGTGCCAGCAGCATCTCTAGCGGCAGCACAGATACGCAGTATTTT. It translates to CASSISSGSTDTQYF. This sequence joins TRBV5-6 and TRBJ2-3; 7 positions agree with TRBD2. The germline V gene encodes CDR1 SGHDT and CDR2 YYEEEE. The CDR3 has 15 amino acids. Trimming took 4 bases from V and 0 from J; bases not matched to a gene: 5.

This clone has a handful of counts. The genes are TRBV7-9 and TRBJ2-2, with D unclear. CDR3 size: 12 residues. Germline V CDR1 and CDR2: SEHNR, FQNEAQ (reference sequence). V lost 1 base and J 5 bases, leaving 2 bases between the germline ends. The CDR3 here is CASSLGTGELFF. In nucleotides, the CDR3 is TGTGCCAGCAGCTTAGGAACCGGGGAGCTGTTTTTT.

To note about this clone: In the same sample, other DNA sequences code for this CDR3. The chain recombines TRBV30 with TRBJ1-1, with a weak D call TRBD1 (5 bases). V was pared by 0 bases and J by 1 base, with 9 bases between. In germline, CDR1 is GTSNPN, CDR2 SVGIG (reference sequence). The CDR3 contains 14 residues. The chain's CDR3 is CAWSVARANTEAFF. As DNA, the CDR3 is TGTGCCTGGAGTGTCGCCAGGGCGAACACTGAAGCTTTCTTT. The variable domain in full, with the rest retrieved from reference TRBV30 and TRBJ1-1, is SQTIHQWPATLVQPVGSPLSLECTVEGTSNPNLYWYRQAAGRGLQLLFYSVGIGQISSEVPQNLSASRPQDRQFILSSKKLLLSDSGFYLCAWSVARANTEAFFGQGTRLTVV.

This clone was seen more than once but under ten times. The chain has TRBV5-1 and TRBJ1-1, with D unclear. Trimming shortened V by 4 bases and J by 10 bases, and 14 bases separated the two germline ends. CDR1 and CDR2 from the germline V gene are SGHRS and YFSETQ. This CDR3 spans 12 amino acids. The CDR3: CASSHNQGGAFF. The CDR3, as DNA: TGCGCCAGCAGCCACAATCAAGGAGGAGCTTTCTTT.

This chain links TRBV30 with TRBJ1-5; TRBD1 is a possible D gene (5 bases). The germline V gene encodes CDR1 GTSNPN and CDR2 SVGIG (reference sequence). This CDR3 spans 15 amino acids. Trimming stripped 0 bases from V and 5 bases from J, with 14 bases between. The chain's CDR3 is CAWSVRAGGDQPQHF. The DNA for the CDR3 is TGTGCCTGGAGTGTTCGGGCAGGAGGGGATCAGCCCCAGCATTTT.

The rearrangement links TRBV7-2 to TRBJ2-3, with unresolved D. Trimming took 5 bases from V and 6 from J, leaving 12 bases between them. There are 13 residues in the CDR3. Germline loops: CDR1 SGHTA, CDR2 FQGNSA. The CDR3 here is CASSPSYADTQYF. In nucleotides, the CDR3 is TGTGCCAGCAGCCCCTCTTACGCGGATACGCAGTATTTT.

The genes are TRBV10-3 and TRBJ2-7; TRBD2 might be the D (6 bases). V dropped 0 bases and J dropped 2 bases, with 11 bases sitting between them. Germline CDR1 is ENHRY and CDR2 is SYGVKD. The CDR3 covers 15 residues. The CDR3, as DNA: TGTGCCATCAGTGAGTCGGTGGGAGGCCCCTACGAGCAGTACTTC. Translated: CAISESVGGPYEQYF.

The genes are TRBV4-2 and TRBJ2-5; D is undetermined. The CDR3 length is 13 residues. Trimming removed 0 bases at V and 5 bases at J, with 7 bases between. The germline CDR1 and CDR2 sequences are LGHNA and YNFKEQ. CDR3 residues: CASSQDYRETQYF. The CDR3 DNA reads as TGTGCCAGCAGCCAAGATTACCGGGAGACCCAGTACTTC.